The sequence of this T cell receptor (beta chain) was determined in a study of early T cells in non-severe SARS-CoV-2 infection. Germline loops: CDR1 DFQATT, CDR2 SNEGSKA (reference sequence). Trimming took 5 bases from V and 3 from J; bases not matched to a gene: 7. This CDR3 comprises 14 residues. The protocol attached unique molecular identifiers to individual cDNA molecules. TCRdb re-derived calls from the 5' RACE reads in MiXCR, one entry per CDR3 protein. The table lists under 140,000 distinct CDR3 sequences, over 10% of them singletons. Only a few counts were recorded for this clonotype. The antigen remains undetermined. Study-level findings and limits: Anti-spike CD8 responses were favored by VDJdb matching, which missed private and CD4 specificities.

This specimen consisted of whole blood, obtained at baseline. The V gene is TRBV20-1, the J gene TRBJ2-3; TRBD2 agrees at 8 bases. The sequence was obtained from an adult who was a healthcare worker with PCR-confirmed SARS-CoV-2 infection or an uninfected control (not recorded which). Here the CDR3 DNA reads TGCAGTGCTGTAGCGGGATTGGGAACAGATACGCAGTATTTT. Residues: CSAVAGLGTDTQYF.